Sequencing of this T cell receptor beta chain was carried out in a study of shared clonotypes between healthy human individuals. Study-wide context: Three plates were used per donor for CD4 naive, three for CD4 memory, two for CD8 naive and one for CD8 memory.

Measured with immunoSEQ multiplex PCR; TCRdb has only the in-frame clones, and not every one. The sample lists just over 2,000,000 clones, 90% to 95% occurring once. Donors were healthy HIV-negative adults without recent acute infections or vaccinations. Germline V CDR1 and CDR2: MNHNY, SVGAGI (reference sequence). The CDR3 is 15 amino acids. Trimming removed 3 bases at V and 5 bases at J, with 11 bases between. Sequencing was done on a sample of naive CD4+ T cells sorted from blood. Subset indicated: CD45RA+ positively selected. This chain joins TRBV6-6 and TRBJ1-6; D gene unclear. The sequence was obtained from a man between 18 and 29 years old in good health. The CDR3 is CASSYGGSDNSPLHF. The CDR3 DNA sequence: TGTGCCAGCAGTTATGGAGGAAGCGATAATTCACCCCTCCACTTT.